Below are 32 T cell receptor beta chains sequenced from a single sample in a study of graft-versus-host responses after intestinal transplantation listed by TCRdb under 2021. The sample's time point, from its label and the paper: cells obtained before transplantation from donor or recipient. Library generation was performed with the immunoSEQ multiplex PCR assay. TCRdb provides this immuneACCESS table in a form limited to in-frame rearrangements. Some clones are lacking; in checked studies, under half of them reflect an unresolved V gene, and why the rest are absent is not known. A total of 110,000 to 150,000 clones appear in this sample, around nine tenths of them only once. The ten top clones hold about 0.18% of the sample. For these receptors, no antigen is known. The source material was unstimulated CD4+ T cells sorted from spleen or lymph node cells, sampled before intestinal transplant. The receptors stem from a human donor who received an intestinal transplant.

Here the CDR3 reads CASSSGSLNTEAFF. In DNA, the CDR3 is TGTGCCAGCAGCTCCGGGTCATTGAACACTGAAGCTTTCTTT. V usage is TRBV11-3 and J usage is TRBJ1-1; D remains unclear. CDR1 SGHNT and CDR2 YENEEA come from the germline V gene. V was cut by 4 bases and J by 0 bases, with 9 bases left in between. The CDR3 spans 14 residues.

The gene calls are TRBV7-6 and TRBJ1-3; the match to TRBD1 covers 7 bases. Germline V gene data show CDR1 as SGHVS and CDR2 as FNYEAQ. The CDR3 totals 17 residues. Losses at the gene ends were 0 bases for V and 5 bases for J; bases not matched to a gene: 10. CDR3 loop: CASSLAVTGSGRNTIYF. Written as DNA, the CDR3 is TGTGCCAGCAGCTTAGCGGTGACAGGGTCTGGGCGAAACACCATATATTTT.

The V and J genes are TRBV25-1 and TRBJ2-7; D possibly matches TRBD1 or TRBD2 (6 bases each). The CDR3 loop spans 15 amino acids. Trimming pared 0 bases from V and 6 bases from J, leaving 15 bases between. In germline, CDR1 is MGHDK, CDR2 SYGVNS. This CDR3 reads CASSEYARGRSEQYF. CDR3 nucleotide sequence: TGTGCCAGCAGTGAATATGCCCGGGGGCGCAGCGAGCAGTACTTC.

V gene TRBV10-3 combines with J gene TRBJ2-7, with a possible D match to TRBD1 (5 bases). The CDR3 loop spans 12 amino acids. With 10 bases removed from V and 7 bases from J, the gap between germline ends came to 17 bases. Germline V lookup: CDR1 ENHRY, CDR2 SYGVKD. The CDR3 region is CASQGGLTEQYF. The CDR3 DNA reads TGTGCCAGCCAGGGTGGCCTCACAGAGCAGTACTTC.

The chain is built from TRBV2 and TRBJ1-2, with TRBD1 as a possible D gene (6 bases). V lost 2 bases to trimming and J lost 8 bases, with 12 bases between them. This CDR3 contains 13 residues. Germline V CDR1 and CDR2: SNHLY, FYNNEI. The CDR3, as DNA: TGTGCCAGCAGTGAACAGGGGCCATGGGGCTACACCTTC. Amino acids: CASSEQGPWGYTF. Variable domain in full (rest from reference TRBV2 and TRBJ1-2): EPEVTQTPSHQVTQMGQEVILRCVPISNHLYFYWYRQILGQKVEFLVSFYNNEISEKSEIFDDQFSVERPDGSNFTLKIRSTKLEDSAMYFCASSEQGPWGYTFGSGTRLTVV.

The chain has TRBV11-3 and TRBJ2-1; D may be TRBD1 (7 bases). The V gene's germline CDR1 is SGHNT and CDR2 YENEEA. The CDR3 consists of 15 residues. V was shortened by 5 bases and J by 3 bases, with 14 bases between the two germline ends. CDR3 sequence: CASSRGTDLYNEQFF. The CDR3 DNA sequence: TGTGCCAGCAGCCGGGGGACAGACCTCTACAATGAGCAGTTCTTC.

This clone was seen just once. The chain uses TRBV5-5 and TRBJ2-1; TRBD1 matches 9 bases. V lost 5 bases and J lost 0; bases outside the gene matches: 3. The germline gives CDR1 SGHKS, CDR2 YYEKEE (reference sequence). The CDR3 totals 15 residues. This chain's CDR3 is CASRPQGASYNEQFF. The CDR3 DNA is TGTGCCAGCAGACCACAGGGGGCCTCCTACAATGAGCAGTTCTTC.

The rearrangement uses TRBV30 and TRBJ1-1, with D unresolved. CDR3 length equals 13 residues. The V end lost 1 base, the J end lost 6 bases, and 12 bases lay between the germline ends. Germline V gives CDR1 GTSNPN, CDR2 SVGIG (reference sequence). CDR3 sequence: CAWSATSGAEAFF. DNA for the CDR3: TGTGCCTGGAGTGCCACTAGCGGGGCTGAAGCTTTCTTT.

The chain uses TRBV30 and TRBJ2-5; D might be TRBD2 (7 bases). The CDR3 sequence is 15 residues long. Germline CDR1 GTSNPN, CDR2 SVGIG (reference sequence). With 2 bases removed from V and 5 bases from J, the gap between germline ends came to 18 bases. Here the CDR3 DNA reads TGTGCCTGGAGTCCAACCGGGGGGCGAGGGGAGACCCAGTACTTC. It specifies CAWSPTGGRGETQYF.

About this clone: The DNA is left out, because the CDR3 cannot be placed on it with certainty; the CDR3 is given as TCRdb lists it. The chain combines TRBV18 with TRBJ2-7. The CDR3 has 15 amino acids, counting both end residues. Germline loops: CDR1 KGHSH, CDR2 LQKENI. Here the CDR3 reads CASSTSFADGTGMYF.

V is TRBV7-6 and J is TRBJ1-1; no definite D call. Trimming removed 0 bases at V and 1 base at J, with 3 bases between. Looked up from germline, CDR1 is SGHVS and CDR2 is FNYEAQ. This CDR3 spans 13 amino acids. The CDR3 sequence is CASSLAENTEAFF. CDR3 DNA: TGTGCCAGCAGCTTAGCCGAGAACACTGAAGCTTTCTTT.

The chain joins TRBV6-1 to TRBJ2-5; D is unclear. In germline, CDR1 is MNHNS, CDR2 SASEGT. This CDR3 comprises 11 residues. V lost 5 bases and J lost 5, with 6 bases in between. The CDR3: CASSMMETQYF. The CDR3 DNA follows: TGTGCCAGCAGTATGATGGAGACCCAGTACTTC.

This chain links TRBV7-3 with TRBJ2-1, with 11 nucleotides matching TRBD2. Trimming removed 2 bases from V and 9 bases from J; junction bases left unmatched: 6. In germline, CDR1 is SGHTA, CDR2 FQGTGA. This CDR3 spans 15 amino acids. The CDR3 is CASSLLAGGSGEQFF. DNA for the CDR3: TGTGCCAGCAGCTTACTAGCGGGAGGTAGCGGTGAGCAGTTCTTC. Drawing the rest from reference TRBV7-3 and TRBJ2-1, the complete variable domain is GAGVSQTPSNKVTEKGKYVELRCDPISGHTALYWYRQSLGQGPEFLIYFQGTGAADDSGLPNDRFFAVRPEGSVSTLKIQRTERGDSAVYLCASSLLAGGSGEQFFGPGTRLTVL.

This chain links TRBV7-9 with TRBJ2-7; D is ambiguous. Trimming stripped 1 base from V and 6 bases from J, with 7 bases between. From germline, CDR1 is SEHNR and CDR2 FQNEAQ (reference sequence). This CDR3 is built from 12 residues. CDR3 DNA: TGTGCCAGCAGCTTAGGTAGGGCCGAGCAGTACTTC. It specifies CASSLGRAEQYF.

Of note for this clone: Other DNA sequences within the sample encode an identical CDR3. The V gene is TRBV19, the J gene TRBJ1-1, with TRBD1 matching 8 bases. The length of the CDR3 is 13 residues. Germline values: CDR1 LNHDA, CDR2 SQIVND (reference sequence). V trimming: 3 bases; J trimming: 3 bases; junction bases outside the gene matches: 0. CDR3 amino acids: CASSMDRDTEAFF. CDR3 DNA sequence: TGTGCCAGTAGTATGGACAGGGACACTGAAGCTTTCTTT.

J is TRBJ2-5 and V is TRBV10-3, with TRBD1 identical over 9 bases. Gene TRBJ2-7 matches the end of the DNA better, so the J call may be wrong. The CDR3 loop spans 13 amino acids. Germline CDR1 reads ENHRY; CDR2 reads SYGVKD. The CDR3 bases are TGTGCCATCAGGAGGACAGGGGACTACGAGCAGTACTTC. Amino acids: CAIRRTGDYEQYF.

The gene calls are TRBV27 and TRBJ1-1; the D gene is possibly TRBD1 (5 bases). The CDR3 is 15 residues long. Germline V gene sequence: CDR1 MNHEY, CDR2 SMNVEV (reference sequence). V lost 3 bases to trimming and J lost 2 bases, with 13 bases between them. The CDR3 DNA reads as TGTGCCAGCAGTTTTGGGGCAACAGGAAACACTGAAGCTTTCTTT. Translated, it gives CASSFGATGNTEAFF.

J is TRBJ2-1 and V is TRBV4-1; no clear D. The V gene's germline CDR1 is MGHRA and CDR2 YSYEKL. V was trimmed by 1 base and J by 7 bases, leaving 5 bases between them. The CDR3 has 12 amino acids. The chain's CDR3 is CASSQAKNEQFF. The CDR3 bases are TGCGCCAGCAGCCAAGCCAAAAATGAGCAGTTCTTC.

The genes are TRBV9 and TRBJ1-3, with D possibly matching TRBD1 (5 bases). The ends were cut back, 0 bases at V and 0 bases at J, with 10 bases in the middle. This CDR3 contains 16 residues. The V gene's germline CDR1 is SGDLS and CDR2 YYNGEE. The CDR3 here is CASSVAQGLSGNTIYF. The CDR3 nucleotides read TGTGCCAGCAGCGTAGCGCAGGGCCTCTCTGGAAACACCATATATTTT.

This chain connects TRBV4-1 to TRBJ2-1; D not certain. The germline V gene encodes CDR1 MGHRA and CDR2 YSYEKL. This CDR3 has 17 residues. Trimming took off 4 bases at V and 4 bases at J, with 20 bases between the two ends. This CDR3 reads CASSPYANAKTYNEQFF. CDR3 bases: TGCGCCAGCAGCCCTTACGCTAACGCGAAAACGTACAATGAGCAGTTCTTC.

The chain employs TRBV28 and TRBJ1-2; D not certain. V was pared by 2 bases and J by 8 bases, with 18 bases between. The germline CDR1 and CDR2 sequences are MDHEN and SYDVKM. The CDR3 totals 15 residues. The DNA for the CDR3 is TGTGCCAGCAGTTTACGGGATGTGGGCGGATGGGGCTACACCTTC. Translating gives CASSLRDVGGWGYTF.

This chain uses TRBV5-1 with TRBJ2-6, with TRBD1 identical over 10 bases. The CDR3 is made up of 18 amino acids. Germline CDR1 SGHRS, CDR2 YFSETQ. With V trimmed by 4 bases and J by 1 base, 8 bases remained unmatched. The chain's CDR3 is CASSPRQGAGSGANVLTF. CDR3 nucleotide sequence: TGCGCCAGCAGCCCCCGACAGGGGGCTGGTTCTGGGGCCAACGTCCTGACTTTC.

The chain uses TRBV15 and TRBJ1-5; D gene uncertain. The V and J ends lost 0 bases and 4 bases respectively, with 10 bases between them. Germline-derived CDR1 and CDR2 are LNHNV and YYDKDF (reference sequence). This CDR3 region has 15 residues. The CDR3 sequence is CATSRDPGTNQPQHF. The CDR3 DNA sequence: TGTGCCACCAGCAGAGATCCTGGAACTAATCAGCCCCAGCATTTT.

J is TRBJ2-7 and V is TRBV4-1; D might be TRBD2 (5 bases). Germline assignment: CDR1 MGHRA and CDR2 YSYEKL. Deletions cut 0 bases from V and 2 bases from J, with 14 bases between. CDR3 length equals 16 residues. The CDR3 region is CASSQESAGITYEQYF. In DNA, the CDR3 is TGCGCCAGCAGCCAAGAATCTGCGGGTATCACCTACGAGCAGTACTTC.

This chain links TRBV19 with TRBJ1-1; D is unresolved. Germline CDR1 LNHDA, CDR2 SQIVND (reference sequence). The CDR3 contains 16 residues. Between the trimmed V and J ends, which lost 2 bases and 0 bases, there was a span of 13 bases. This chain's CDR3 is CASSIRRPAMNTEAFF. The CDR3 region has the DNA TGTGCCAGTAGTATAAGACGGCCGGCTATGAACACTGAAGCTTTCTTT.

In this sample, this clone turned up once. This rearrangement joins TRBV7-2 to TRBJ1-2; D is uncertain. CDR1 is SGHTA and CDR2 is FQGNSA in the germline V gene. This CDR3 has 13 amino acids. V lost 2 bases, J lost 4 bases, and 8 bases lay in between. The CDR3: CASSLTISYGYTF. CDR3 bases: TGTGCCAGCAGCTTAACGATCTCCTATGGCTACACCTTC. The variable domain in full, with the rest retrieved from reference TRBV7-2 and TRBJ1-2, is GAGVSQSPSNKVTEKGKDVELRCDPISGHTALYWYRQSLGQGLEFLIYFQGNSAPDKSGLPSDRFSAERTGGSVSTLTIQRTQQEDSAVYLCASSLTISYGYTFGSGTRLTVV.

V is TRBV27 and J is TRBJ2-1; 8 bases line up with TRBD2. Germline trimming cut 3 bases from V and 3 bases from J; bases unmatched to any gene: 16. Germline CDR1 and CDR2: MNHEY and SMNVEV (reference sequence). The CDR3 runs to 19 residues. CDR3 sequence: CASSLRAAGGAVGYNEQFF. CDR3 nucleotide sequence: TGTGCCAGCAGTTTGCGCGCGGCGGGAGGAGCCGTAGGCTACAATGAGCAGTTCTTC.

Only one count was recorded for this clone. This chain links TRBV28 with TRBJ1-2; D perhaps matches TRBD1 (6 bases). Germline V CDR1 and CDR2: MDHEN, SYDVKM. Trimming took off 5 bases at V and 7 bases at J, with 17 bases between the two ends. The CDR3 is made up of 14 amino acids. CDR3 DNA: TGTGCCAGCAGTCGTGTCACAGGGATGGGTGGCTACACCTTC. This encodes CASSRVTGMGGYTF.

The chain recombines TRBV28 with TRBJ1-5, with a possible D match to TRBD1 (5 bases). V lost 2 bases and J 2 bases, leaving 16 bases between the germline ends. This CDR3 has 17 amino acids. Germline CDR1 is MDHEN and CDR2 is SYDVKM. The CDR3 coding sequence is TGTGCCAGCAGTTTAATACGGGGGTTCGGTGGCAATCAGCCCCAGCATTTT. Its translation: CASSLIRGFGGNQPQHF.

The chain carries TRBV7-3 and TRBJ1-1; D might be TRBD1 (6 bases). The germline CDR1 and CDR2 sequences are SGHTA and FQGTGA. The CDR3 covers 13 residues. Trimming cost V 3 bases and J 1 base, with 6 bases left between them. This CDR3 reads CASSLDRNTEAFF. The CDR3 nucleotides are TGTGCCAGCAGCTTGGACAGGAACACTGAAGCTTTCTTT.

V gene TRBV6-6 combines with J gene TRBJ2-1; the match to TRBD2 covers 9 bases. This CDR3 has 13 residues. V dropped 6 bases and J dropped 4; count of bases not matched to a gene: 1. Germline V gene lookup returns CDR1 MNHNY and CDR2 SVGAGI (reference sequence). The CDR3 DNA sequence: TGTGCCAGCAGGCGGGAGGGATACAATGAGCAGTTCTTC. Amino acid sequence: CASRREGYNEQFF.

The chain employs TRBV6-5 and TRBJ1-5; D perhaps matches TRBD1 (6 bases). Trimming removed 6 bases from V and 0 bases from J, with 9 bases in between. In germline, CDR1 is MNHEY, CDR2 SVGAGI. CDR3 length: 14 residues. Here the CDR3 reads CASRQGNSNQPQHF. In DNA, the CDR3 is TGTGCCAGCAGACAGGGTAATAGCAATCAGCCCCAGCATTTT.